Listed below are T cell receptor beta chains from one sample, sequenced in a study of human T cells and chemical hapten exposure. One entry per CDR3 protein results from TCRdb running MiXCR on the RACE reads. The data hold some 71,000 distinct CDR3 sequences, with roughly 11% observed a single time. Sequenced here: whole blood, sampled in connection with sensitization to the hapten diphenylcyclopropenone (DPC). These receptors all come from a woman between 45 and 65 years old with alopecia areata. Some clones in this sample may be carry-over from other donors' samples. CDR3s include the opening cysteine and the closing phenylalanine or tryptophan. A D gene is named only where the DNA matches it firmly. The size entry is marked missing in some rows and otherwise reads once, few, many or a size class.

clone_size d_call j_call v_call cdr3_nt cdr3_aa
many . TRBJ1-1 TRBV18 TGTGCCAGCTCAATACGACAGCTTGAAGCTTTCTTT CASSIRQLEAFF
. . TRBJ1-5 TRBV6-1 TGTGCCAGCAGGTTGGGTGGCAGGGGTTATAGCAATCAGCCCCAGCATTTT CASRLGGRGYSNQPQHF
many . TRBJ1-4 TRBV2 TGTGCCAGCAGCAGACAGCTATTAATCACGAATGAAAAACTGTTTTTT CASSRQLLITNEKLFF
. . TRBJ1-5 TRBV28 TGTGCCAGCAGCCTGACCCTTTCAACGCAGCCCCAGCATTTT CASSLTLSTQPQHF
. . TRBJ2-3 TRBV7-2 TGTGCCAGCAGCGAAATAGCCATTTGGCCCGGGGGTACGCAGTATTTT CASSEIAIWPGGTQYF
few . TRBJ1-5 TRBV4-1 TGCGCCAGCAGCCAAGGTTCCGGGAATCAGCCCCAGCATTTT CASSQGSGNQPQHF
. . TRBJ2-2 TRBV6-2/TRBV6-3 TGTGCCAGCAGTTACCGGGCCACAACCGCCGGGGAGCTGTTTTTT CASSYRATTAGELFF
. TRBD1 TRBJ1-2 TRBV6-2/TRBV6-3 TGTGCCAGCCGTGGGACAGGAGATTCCCAAGGAGGCTACACCTTC CASRGTGDSQGGYTF
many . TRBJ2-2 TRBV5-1 TGCGCCAGCAGCTTGTCGGTAGGGACGAACACCGGGGAGCTGTTTTTT CASSLSVGTNTGELFF
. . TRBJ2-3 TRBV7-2 TGTGCCAGCAGCCAAACCCTAGTTGATACGCAGTATTTT CASSQTLVDTQYF
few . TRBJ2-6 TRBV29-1 TGCAGCGTTGACGGGAACTCTGGGGCCAACGTCCTGACTTTC CSVDGNSGANVLTF
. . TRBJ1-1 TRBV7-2 TGTGCCAGCAGCATATCCAGCGACCAGAACACTGAAGCTTTCTTT CASSISSDQNTEAFF
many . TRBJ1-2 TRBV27 TGTGCCAGTTGTACGGTATCCGGGACTTCAGCCGGAGGCTACACCTTC CASCTVSGTSAGGYTF
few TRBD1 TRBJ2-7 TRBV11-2 TGTGCCAGCAGCTTAGGGGACAGTTTCTACGAGCAGTACTTC CASSLGDSFYEQYF